This TCR beta chain stems from a study of T cell responses to AZD1222 COVID-19 vaccine. Generated by immunoSEQ multiplex PCR, the TCRdb table keeps only in-frame clones and is missing some. The data hold around 100,000 clones, with around 89% observed a single time. The germline V gene has CDR1 MNHEY and CDR2 SVGEGT. Trimming took off 4 bases at V and 0 bases at J, with 12 bases between the two ends. CDR3 length: 15 amino acids. Sequencing used peripheral blood, obtained 28 days after the second AZD1222 dose. The gene calls are TRBV6-2 or TRBV6-3 and TRBJ1-1, with TRBD1 as a possible D gene (5 bases). This receptor was obtained from an adult who received the AZD1222 COVID-19 vaccine. The CDR3 region is CASSSGSIMNTEAFF. The CDR3 region has the DNA TGTGCCAGCAGTTCAGGGAGTATCATGAACACTGAAGCTTTCTTT.